This entry features one TCR beta chain sequence. This sample is drawn from a study of blood T cell repertoires in COVID-19. At the level of the study: PBMCs, B-cell-depleted T cells, or T cells were the source of the cDNA or gDNA that made up the material.

Produced via immunoSEQ multiplex PCR; TCRdb's table is partial and in-frame only. The sample lists over 85,000 clones; approximately 80% were seen once. Trimming removed 4 bases from V and 7 bases from J; junction bases left unmatched: 11. The length of the CDR3 is 16 residues. Per the germline V gene, CDR1 is SNHLY and CDR2 is FYNNEI. The sample comprised peripheral blood. V gene TRBV2 combines with J gene TRBJ2-1; 9 positions agree with TRBD2. The receptor was derived from a man between 60 and 70 years old with active or convalescent COVID-19. The CDR3: CASSGVAGGPGNEQFF. The CDR3 DNA reads TGTGCCAGCAGTGGGGTGGCGGGAGGGCCCGGAAATGAGCAGTTCTTC.